This is a list of T cell receptor beta chains from one sample in a study of T cell responses to AZD1222 COVID-19 vaccine. Sequencing was performed with immunoSEQ multiplex PCR; in TCRdb, only in-frame clones are kept and a portion is missing. The top ten clones hold around 3% of a sample with 70,000 to 90,000 clones, over 85% of them seen once. The source material was peripheral blood, sampled on day 0 of AZD1222 vaccination. These receptors all stem from an adult in good health. CDR3s include the opening cysteine and the closing phenylalanine or tryptophan. A D gene is named only where the DNA matches it firmly. Clone size is shown for a subset of rows, as once, few, many or a class of expanded clone.

size	D	J	V	DNA	CDR3
.	.	TRBJ1-1	TRBV15	TGTGCCACCAGCAGAGAGGTCGAATCTGAAGCTTTCTTT	CATSREVESEAFF
.	.	TRBJ2-3	TRBV30	TGTGCCTCCGAGAGTTGGGGGAGCCCAGATACGCAGTATTTT	CASESWGSPDTQYF
.	.	TRBJ1-5	TRBV12-3/TRBV12-4	TGTGCCAGCAGTCCTCCAGGGGATCAGCCCCAGCATTTT	CASSPPGDQPQHF
.	.	TRBJ1-3	TRBV18	TGTGCCAGCTCACCGGACAGCGGAAACACCATATATTTT	CASSPDSGNTIYF
.	.	TRBJ1-1	TRBV29-1	TGCAGCGCGGGGGAATCTTGGCAGTCTGAAGCTTTCTTT	CSAGESWQSEAFF
.	TRBD1	TRBJ1-2	TRBV7-6	TGTGCCAGCAGCTCTAGTCCTGGACAGGGCCCTAACTATGGCTACACCTTC	CASSSSPGQGPNYGYTF
.	TRBD1	TRBJ2-2	TRBV19	TGTGCCAGTAGTATCGACAGGGAAACCGGGGAGCTGTTTTTT	CASSIDRETGELFF
.	TRBD1	TRBJ2-7	TRBV4-2	TGTGCCAGCAGCCAAGTCGGGGCAGGGGGTCCCTACGAGCAGTACTTC	CASSQVGAGGPYEQYF
.	.	TRBJ1-1	TRBV28	TGTGCCAGCAGTTTTGGGCCGCCTCGGGACACTGAAGCTTTCTTT	CASSFGPPRDTEAFF
once	.	TRBJ2-5	TRBV18	TGTGCCAGCTCTATTGGGGAAAAAGAGACCCAGTACTTC	CASSIGEKETQYF
once	.	TRBJ2-2	TRBV5-1	TGCGCCAGCAGCTTGTCGGCCGGGGAGCTGTTTTTT	CASSLSAGELFF
.	TRBD2	TRBJ2-1	TRBV9	TGTGCCAGCAGCGTAGTGGGACTAGCGGGGGGCCGGCGCAATGAGCAGTTCTTC	CASSVVGLAGGRRNEQFF
.	.	TRBJ2-7	TRBV7-9	TGTGCCAGCAGCCTCGGGCAGAATAGAGCCTACGAGCAGTACTTC	CASSLGQNRAYEQYF
.	.	TRBJ2-7	TRBV5-1	TGCGCCAGCAGCCGAACGTCGGGAACCTACGAGCAGTACTTC	CASSRTSGTYEQYF
.	TRBD1	TRBJ1-5	TRBV3-1/TRBV3-2	TGTGCCAGCAGCCACGGACAGGCTCATCAGCCCCAGCATTTT	CASSHGQAHQPQHF
.	.	TRBJ1-4	TRBV4-1	TGCGCCAGCAGCCAAGAAGATCGGCATAATGAAAAACTGTTTTTT	CASSQEDRHNEKLFF
.	.	TRBJ1-2	TRBV7-2	TGTGCCAGCACCATACTCCAGGGTGGAGGCAACTATGGCTACACCTTC	CASTILQGGGNYGYTF
.	.	TRBJ1-4	TRBV5-5	TGTGCCAGCAGCTTTCAAACTAATGAAAAACTGTTTTTT	CASSFQTNEKLFF
.	.	TRBJ2-7	TRBV2	TGTGCCAGCAGGGAGGCTCTCCACTCATACGAGCAGTACTTC	CASREALHSYEQYF
.	.	TRBJ2-2	TRBV10-2	TGCGCCAGCAGTGAGCTAGGGCTCACCGGGGAGCTGTTTTTT	CASSELGLTGELFF
once	.	TRBJ2-2	TRBV11-1	TGTGCCAGCAGCCTGGGAGCAGGGAGGACCGGGGAGCTGTTTTTT	CASSLGAGRTGELFF
.	TRBD1	TRBJ2-1	TRBV5-1	TGCGCCAGCAGCTCCCAGGGACAGTACAATGAGCAGTTCTTC	CASSSQGQYNEQFF
.	.	TRBJ2-6	TRBV27	TGTGCCAGCAGTTCACTGGGTACCGGGGCCAACGTCCTGACTTTC	CASSSLGTGANVLTF
.	.	TRBJ2-1	TRBV3-1/TRBV3-2	TGTGCCAGCAGCCAAGATCCCGGGCTTCGGAATGAGCAGTTCTTC	CASSQDPGLRNEQFF
.	.	TRBJ1-1	TRBV6-2/TRBV6-3	TGTGCCAGCAGTTACGGTACAGGGTGGAACACTGAAGCTTTCTTT	CASSYGTGWNTEAFF
few	.	TRBJ2-1	TRBV9	TGTGCCAGCACACCGGGCCTTTCCTACAATGAGCAGTTCTTC	CASTPGLSYNEQFF